The sample holds a few counts of the clone carrying this T cell receptor (beta chain). Its antigen is not identified. The sample originates from a study of T cell clonality in common variable immunodeficiency. Findings of the study overall: In common variable immunodeficiency, TCR beta chains reportedly carried fewer deletions and N-nucleotide insertions. What drives increased CVID clonality needs T cell subpopulation sequencing.

No CVID subject was ill or on immunomodulatory drugs when sampled. Only in-frame clones appear in the TCRdb table, and some are missing; sequencing was by immunoSEQ multiplex PCR. Observed in the sample are around 13,000 clones, none of them singletons. Sequencing was carried out using peripheral blood mononuclear cells. This TCR derives from a human donor with common variable immunodeficiency.

CDR3 loop: CASSWTGLETQYF. The sequenced CDR3 bases are TGTGCCAGCAGTTGGACAGGGTTGGAGACC. The chain carries TRBV6-2 or TRBV6-3 and TRBJ2-5, with TRBD1 matching 8 bases. The read ends 3 residues early relative to the CDR3; the germline J gene fills the gap. The germline V gene has CDR1 MNHEY and CDR2 SVGEGT. CDR3 length: 13 residues. V gave up 4 bases and J gave up 5 bases; unmatched junction bases: 3.